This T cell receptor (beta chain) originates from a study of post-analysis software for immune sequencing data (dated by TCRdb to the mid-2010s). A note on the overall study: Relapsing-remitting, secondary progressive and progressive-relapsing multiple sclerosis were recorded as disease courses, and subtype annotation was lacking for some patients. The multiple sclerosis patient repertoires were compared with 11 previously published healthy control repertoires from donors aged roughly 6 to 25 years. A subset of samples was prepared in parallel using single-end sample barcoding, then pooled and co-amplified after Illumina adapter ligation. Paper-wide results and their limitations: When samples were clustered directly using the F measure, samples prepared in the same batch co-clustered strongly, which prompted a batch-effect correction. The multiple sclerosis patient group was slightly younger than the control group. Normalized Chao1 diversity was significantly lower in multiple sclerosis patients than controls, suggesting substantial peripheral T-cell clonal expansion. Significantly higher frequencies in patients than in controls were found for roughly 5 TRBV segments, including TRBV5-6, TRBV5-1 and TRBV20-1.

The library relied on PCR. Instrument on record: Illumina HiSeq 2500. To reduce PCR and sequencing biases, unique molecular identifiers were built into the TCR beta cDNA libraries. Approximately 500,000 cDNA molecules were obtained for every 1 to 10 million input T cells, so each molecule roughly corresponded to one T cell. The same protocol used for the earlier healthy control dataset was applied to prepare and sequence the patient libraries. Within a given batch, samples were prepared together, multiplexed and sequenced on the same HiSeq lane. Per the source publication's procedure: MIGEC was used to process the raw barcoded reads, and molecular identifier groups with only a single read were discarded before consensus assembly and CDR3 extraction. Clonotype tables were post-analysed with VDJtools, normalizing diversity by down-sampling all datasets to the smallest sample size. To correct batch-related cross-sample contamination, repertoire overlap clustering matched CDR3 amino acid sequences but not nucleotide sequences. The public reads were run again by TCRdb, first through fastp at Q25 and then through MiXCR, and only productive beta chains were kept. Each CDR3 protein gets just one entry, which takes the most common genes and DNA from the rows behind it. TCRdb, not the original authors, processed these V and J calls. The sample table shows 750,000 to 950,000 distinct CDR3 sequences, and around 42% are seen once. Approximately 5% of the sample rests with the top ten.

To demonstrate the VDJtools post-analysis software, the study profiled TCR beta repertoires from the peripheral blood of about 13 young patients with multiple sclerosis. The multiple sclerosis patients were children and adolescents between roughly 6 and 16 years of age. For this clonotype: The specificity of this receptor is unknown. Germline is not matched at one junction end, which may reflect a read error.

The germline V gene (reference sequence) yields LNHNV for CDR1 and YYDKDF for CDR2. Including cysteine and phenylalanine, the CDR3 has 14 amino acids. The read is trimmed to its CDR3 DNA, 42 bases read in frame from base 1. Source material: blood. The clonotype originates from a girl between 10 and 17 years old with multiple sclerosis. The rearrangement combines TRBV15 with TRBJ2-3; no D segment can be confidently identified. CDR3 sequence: CASSRQLITDTQYF. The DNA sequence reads TGTGCCTCCAGCAGACAACTAATCACAGATACGCAGTATTTT.